The clone carrying this T cell receptor (beta chain) came up once. Its cognate antigen is unknown. A much bigger clone sits one base away, suggesting this may be a read error. This sample was included in a study of neurological immune-mediated disorders. Whole-study findings and limits: The greatest degree of TCR clonal expansion was observed in HTLV-1-associated myelopathy, with the lowest in multiple sclerosis, below that of healthy controls.

Germline CDR1 is DFQATT and CDR2 is SNEGSKA (reference sequence). The CDR3 is 15 residues long. Via MiXCR, TCRdb re-called the 5' RACE reads, giving one row per CDR3 protein. This sample carries tens of thousands of distinct CDR3 sequences, 10% of them seen once, and the ten largest clones take approximately 10%. The time point was: longitudinal time-point 1 (baseline). Sequences were obtained from PBMCs. The receptor comes from a man aged 25 to 45 in good health. The rearrangement uses TRBV20-1 and TRBJ2-1, with D possibly TRBD2 on 5 matching bases. DNA of the CDR3: TGCAGTGCTATTACAGCGGAATGGATCTACAATGCGCAGTTCTTC. Residues: CSAITAEWIYNAQFF.